Shown below are 2 T cell receptor beta chains from a single sample sequenced in a study of T cell repertoires in cytomegalovirus infection. Their cognate antigens are unknown. A single record per CDR3 protein comes from TCRdb applying MiXCR to the reads. The table lists around 710,000 distinct CDR3 sequences, under 35% of them singletons, with around 13% in the top ten. The specimen was cultured CD8+ T cells from PBMCs, collected from culture after CMV antigen stimulation. These receptor sequences come from a human donor in good health (CMV status not recorded). Some clones in this sample may be carry-over from other donors' samples.

The table lists this clonotype with a few counts. The V gene is TRBV12-3 or TRBV12-4, the J gene TRBJ1-6; no definite D call. CDR3 length: 12 amino acids. V was clipped by 5 bases and J by 10 bases, with 9 bases between them. CDR3 DNA: TGTGCCAGCAGTCCCACGACCTCACCCCTCCACTTT. Translating it yields CASSPTTSPLHF.

This clonotype has a handful of counts. The V and J genes are TRBV6-1 and TRBJ1-2, with D hard to call. The CDR3 loop spans 13 amino acids. CDR1 is MNHNS, CDR2 SASEGT, per germline. V was clipped by 2 bases and J by 6 bases, with 10 bases between them. This CDR3 reads CASSEKSADGYTF. For the CDR3, the DNA is TGTGCCAGCAGTGAAAAGTCTGCGGATGGCTACACCTTC.